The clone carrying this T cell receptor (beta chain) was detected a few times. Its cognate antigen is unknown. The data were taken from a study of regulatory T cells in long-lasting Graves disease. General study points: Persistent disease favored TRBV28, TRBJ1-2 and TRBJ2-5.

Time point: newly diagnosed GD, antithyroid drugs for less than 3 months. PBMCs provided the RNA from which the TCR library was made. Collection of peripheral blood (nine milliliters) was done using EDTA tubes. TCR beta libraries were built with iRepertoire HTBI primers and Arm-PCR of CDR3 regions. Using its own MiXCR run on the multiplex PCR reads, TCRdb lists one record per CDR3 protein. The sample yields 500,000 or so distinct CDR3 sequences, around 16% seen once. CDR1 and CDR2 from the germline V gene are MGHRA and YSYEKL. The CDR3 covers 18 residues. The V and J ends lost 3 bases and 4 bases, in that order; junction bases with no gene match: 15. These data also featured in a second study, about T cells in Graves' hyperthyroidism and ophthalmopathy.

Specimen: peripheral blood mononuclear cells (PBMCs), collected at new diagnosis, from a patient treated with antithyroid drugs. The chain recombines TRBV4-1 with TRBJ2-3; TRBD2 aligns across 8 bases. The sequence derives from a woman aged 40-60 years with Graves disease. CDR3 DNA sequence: TGCGCCAGCAGCCACGCCCCCCCGGGAGGGGAACTTCCAGATACGCAGTATTTT. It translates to CASSHAPPGGELPDTQYF.